This T cell receptor beta chain is from a study of blood T cell repertoires in COVID-19. Study as a whole: Samples of COVID-19 (acute and convalescent) were obtained from the United States, Italy and Spain. PBMCs, B-cell-depleted T cells, or T cells provided the cDNA or gDNA that made up the material.

Per the original methods: Scientists estimated how many nucleated cells there were by amplifying reference gene primers. Assay used: immunoSEQ multiplex PCR; TCRdb lists only in-frame clones, some missing. V and J calls and clone size are copied from that table; D and trimming were computed from the DNA. The sample lists some 130,000 clones; about nine tenths were seen once. V was pared by 0 bases and J by 7 bases, with 15 bases of the junction left unmatched. Germline values: CDR1 KGHSH, CDR2 LQKENI. The CDR3 is 18 amino acids. This rearrangement joins TRBV18 to TRBJ1-2; 9 bases are a match to TRBD1. This sequence originates from a man in his forties or fifties with active COVID-19. Sequenced input: peripheral blood. CDR3 sequence: CASSPPGITGGNFGGYTF. The CDR3 region has the DNA TGTGCCAGCTCACCACCTGGGATCACAGGGGGCAATTTCGGTGGCTACACCTTC.